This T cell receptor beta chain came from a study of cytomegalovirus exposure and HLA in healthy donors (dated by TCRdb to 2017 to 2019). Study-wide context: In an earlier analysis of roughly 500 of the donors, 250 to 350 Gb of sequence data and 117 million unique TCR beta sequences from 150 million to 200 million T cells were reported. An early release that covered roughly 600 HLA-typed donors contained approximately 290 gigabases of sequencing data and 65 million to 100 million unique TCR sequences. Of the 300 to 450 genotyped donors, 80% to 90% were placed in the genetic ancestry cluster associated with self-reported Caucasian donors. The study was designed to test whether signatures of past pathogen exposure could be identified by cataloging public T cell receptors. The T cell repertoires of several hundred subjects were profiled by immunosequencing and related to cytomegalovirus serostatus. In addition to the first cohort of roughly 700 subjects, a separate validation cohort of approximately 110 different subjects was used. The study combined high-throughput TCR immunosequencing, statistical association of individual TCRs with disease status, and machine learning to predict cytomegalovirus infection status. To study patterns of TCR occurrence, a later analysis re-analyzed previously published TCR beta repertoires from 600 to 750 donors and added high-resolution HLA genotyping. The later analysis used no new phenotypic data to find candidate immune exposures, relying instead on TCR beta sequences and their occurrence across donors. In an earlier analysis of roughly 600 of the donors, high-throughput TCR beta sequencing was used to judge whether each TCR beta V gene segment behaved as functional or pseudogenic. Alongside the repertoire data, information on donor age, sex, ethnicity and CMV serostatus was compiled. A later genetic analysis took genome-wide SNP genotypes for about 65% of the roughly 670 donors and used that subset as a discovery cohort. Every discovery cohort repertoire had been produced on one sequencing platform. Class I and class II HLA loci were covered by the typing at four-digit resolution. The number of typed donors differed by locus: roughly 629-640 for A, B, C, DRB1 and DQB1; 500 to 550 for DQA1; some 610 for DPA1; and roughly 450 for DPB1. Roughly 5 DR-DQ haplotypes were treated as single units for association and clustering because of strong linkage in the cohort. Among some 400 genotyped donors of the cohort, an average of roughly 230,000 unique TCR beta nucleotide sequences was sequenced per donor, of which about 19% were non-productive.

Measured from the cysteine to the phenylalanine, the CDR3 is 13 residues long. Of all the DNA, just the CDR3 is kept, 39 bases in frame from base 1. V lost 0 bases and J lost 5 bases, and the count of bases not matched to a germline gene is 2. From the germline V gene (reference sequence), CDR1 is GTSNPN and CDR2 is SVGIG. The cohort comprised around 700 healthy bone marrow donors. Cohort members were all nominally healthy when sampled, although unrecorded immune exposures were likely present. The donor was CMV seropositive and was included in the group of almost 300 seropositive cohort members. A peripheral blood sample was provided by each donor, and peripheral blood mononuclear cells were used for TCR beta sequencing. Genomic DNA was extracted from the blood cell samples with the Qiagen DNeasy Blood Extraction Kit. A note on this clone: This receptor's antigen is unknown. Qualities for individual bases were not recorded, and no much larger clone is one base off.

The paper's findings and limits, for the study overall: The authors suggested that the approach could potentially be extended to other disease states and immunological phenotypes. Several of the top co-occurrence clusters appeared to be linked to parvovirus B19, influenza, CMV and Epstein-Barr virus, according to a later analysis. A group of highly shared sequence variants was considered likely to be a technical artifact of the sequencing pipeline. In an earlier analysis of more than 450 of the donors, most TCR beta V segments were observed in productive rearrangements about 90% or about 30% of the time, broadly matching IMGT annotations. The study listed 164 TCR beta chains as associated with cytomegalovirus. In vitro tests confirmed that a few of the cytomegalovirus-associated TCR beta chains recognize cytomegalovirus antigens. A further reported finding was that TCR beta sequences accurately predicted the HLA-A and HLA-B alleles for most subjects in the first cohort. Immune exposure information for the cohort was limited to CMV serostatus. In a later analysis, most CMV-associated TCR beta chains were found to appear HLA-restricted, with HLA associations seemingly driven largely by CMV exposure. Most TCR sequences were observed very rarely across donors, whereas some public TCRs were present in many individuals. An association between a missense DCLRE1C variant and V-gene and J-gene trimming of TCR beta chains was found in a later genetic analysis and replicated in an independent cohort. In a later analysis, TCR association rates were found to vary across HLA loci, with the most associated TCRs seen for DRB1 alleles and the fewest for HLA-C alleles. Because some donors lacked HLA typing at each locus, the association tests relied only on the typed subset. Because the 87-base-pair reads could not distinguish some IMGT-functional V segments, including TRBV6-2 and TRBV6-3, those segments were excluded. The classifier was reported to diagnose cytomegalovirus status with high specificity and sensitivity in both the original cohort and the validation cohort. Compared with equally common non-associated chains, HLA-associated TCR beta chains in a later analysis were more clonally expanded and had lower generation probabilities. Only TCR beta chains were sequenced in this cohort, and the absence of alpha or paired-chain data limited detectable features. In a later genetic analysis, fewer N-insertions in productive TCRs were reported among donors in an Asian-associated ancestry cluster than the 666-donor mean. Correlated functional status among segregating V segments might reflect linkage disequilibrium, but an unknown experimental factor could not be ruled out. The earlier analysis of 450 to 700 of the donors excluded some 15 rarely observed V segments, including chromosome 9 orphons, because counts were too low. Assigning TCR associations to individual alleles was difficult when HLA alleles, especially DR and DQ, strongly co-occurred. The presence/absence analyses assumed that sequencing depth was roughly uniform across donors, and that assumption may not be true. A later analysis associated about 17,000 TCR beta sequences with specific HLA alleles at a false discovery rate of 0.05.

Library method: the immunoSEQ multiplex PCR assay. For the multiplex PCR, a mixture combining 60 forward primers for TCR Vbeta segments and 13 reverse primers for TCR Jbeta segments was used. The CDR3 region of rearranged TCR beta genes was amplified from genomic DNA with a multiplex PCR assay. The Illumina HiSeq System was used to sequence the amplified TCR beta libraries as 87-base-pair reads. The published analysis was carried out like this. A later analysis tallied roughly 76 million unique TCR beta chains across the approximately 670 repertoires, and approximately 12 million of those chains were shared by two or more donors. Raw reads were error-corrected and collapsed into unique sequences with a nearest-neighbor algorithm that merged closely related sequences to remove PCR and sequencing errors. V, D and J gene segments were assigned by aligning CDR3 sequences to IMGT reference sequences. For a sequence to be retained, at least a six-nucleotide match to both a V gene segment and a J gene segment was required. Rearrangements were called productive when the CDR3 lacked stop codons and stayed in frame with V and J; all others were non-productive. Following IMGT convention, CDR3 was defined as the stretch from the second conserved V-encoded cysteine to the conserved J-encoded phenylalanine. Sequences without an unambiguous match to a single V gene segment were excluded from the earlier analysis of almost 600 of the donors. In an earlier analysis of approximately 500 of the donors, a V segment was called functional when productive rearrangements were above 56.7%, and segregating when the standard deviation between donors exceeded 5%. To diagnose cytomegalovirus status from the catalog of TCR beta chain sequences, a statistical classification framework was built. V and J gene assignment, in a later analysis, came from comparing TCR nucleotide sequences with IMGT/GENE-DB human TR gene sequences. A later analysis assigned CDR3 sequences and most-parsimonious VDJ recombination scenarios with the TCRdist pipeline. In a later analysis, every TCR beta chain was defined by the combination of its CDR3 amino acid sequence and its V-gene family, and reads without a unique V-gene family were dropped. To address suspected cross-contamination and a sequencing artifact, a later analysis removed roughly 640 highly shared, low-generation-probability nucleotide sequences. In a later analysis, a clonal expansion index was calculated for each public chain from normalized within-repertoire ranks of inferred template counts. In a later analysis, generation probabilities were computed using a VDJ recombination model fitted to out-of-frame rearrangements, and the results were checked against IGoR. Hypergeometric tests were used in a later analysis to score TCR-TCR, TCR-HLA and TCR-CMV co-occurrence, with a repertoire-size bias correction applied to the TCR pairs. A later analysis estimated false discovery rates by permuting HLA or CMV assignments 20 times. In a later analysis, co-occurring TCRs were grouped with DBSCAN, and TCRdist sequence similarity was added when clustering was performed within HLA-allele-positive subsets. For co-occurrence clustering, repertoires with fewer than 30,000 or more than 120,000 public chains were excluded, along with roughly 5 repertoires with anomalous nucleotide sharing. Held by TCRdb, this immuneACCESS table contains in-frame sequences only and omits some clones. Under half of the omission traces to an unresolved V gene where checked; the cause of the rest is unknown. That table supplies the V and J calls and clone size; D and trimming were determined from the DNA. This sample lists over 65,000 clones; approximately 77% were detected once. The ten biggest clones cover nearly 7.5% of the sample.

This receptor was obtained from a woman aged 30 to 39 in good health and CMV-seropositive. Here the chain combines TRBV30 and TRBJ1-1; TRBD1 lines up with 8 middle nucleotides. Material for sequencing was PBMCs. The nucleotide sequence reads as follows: TGTGCCTGGAGTGTGACAGGGGAAACTGAAGCTTTCTTT. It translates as CAWSVTGETEAFF.